This note documents a single TCR beta chain sequence. The sample originates from a study of cytomegalovirus exposure and HLA in healthy donors. Trimming pared 7 bases from V and 0 bases from J, leaving 22 bases between. Per germline, CDR1 SGHRS and CDR2 YFSETQ. The CDR3 sequence is 17 residues long. Libraries were prepared by immunoSEQ multiplex PCR; TCRdb keeps only in-frame clonotypes and omits some of them. Of 150,000 to 180,000 clones in the sample, around 88% are singletons; the top ten hold around 22%. The source of this sequence is a young man in good health and CMV-seropositive. The genes are TRBV5-1 and TRBJ2-5; D possibly corresponds to TRBD1 (5 bases). Specimen: PBMCs. The CDR3 DNA follows: TGCGCCAGCTGCCTGGGGCCCCCACCCATGTACCAAGAGACCCAGTACTTC. This codes for CASCLGPPPMYQETQYF.